A single sample is the source of the 23 T cell receptor beta chains below, sequenced in a study of beta chain features in type 1 diabetes. Overall study findings and caveats: TCRB CDR3s were moderately but significantly shorter in Type 1 diabetes patients in all four CD4+ subsets.

Expressed TCRB transcripts were sequenced because the isolated RNA had all been reverse transcribed beforehand. TCRdb's table, derived via immunoSEQ multiplex PCR, lists solely in-frame clones and lacks some. This table holds 140,000 to 150,000 clones, about 13% found once. For these receptors, no antigen is known. The sample comprised central memory CD4+ T cells from blood. Source of these receptors: a man aged 18 to 30 with type 1 diabetes.

This clone has only a few counts. The J gene is TRBJ1-1, the V gene TRBV4-2; unclear D gene. Germline V gives CDR1 LGHNA, CDR2 YNFKEQ. V was trimmed by 2 bases and J by 1 base, leaving 8 bases between them. The CDR3 is 14 amino acids. CDR3 in amino acids: CASSQPGRNTEAFF. The DNA for the CDR3 is TGTGCCAGCAGCCAACCCGGCAGGAACACTGAAGCTTTCTTT.

In its sample, this clone ranks as medium-sized (0.01 to 0.1%). The same CDR3 arises from other DNA sequences in this sample as well. CDR3 nucleotide sequence: TGTGCCAGCAGCTTTACCGGGGGCCCGAATGAGCAGTTCTTC. Translating it yields CASSFTGGPNEQFF. The chain combines TRBV7-2 with TRBJ2-1, with D perhaps matching TRBD1 or TRBD2 (6 bases each). Germline CDR1 is SGHTA and CDR2 is FQGNSA. Trimming pared 3 bases from V and 7 bases from J, leaving 13 bases between. CDR3 length: 14 amino acids.

This chain joins TRBV29-1 and TRBJ1-2; unclear D gene. The CDR3 is 15 residues long. Germline CDR1 SQVTM, CDR2 ANQGSEA. V lost 1 base and J 0 bases, leaving 12 bases between the germline ends. Here the CDR3 DNA reads TGCAGCGTTGAAGCTCGATTAACAACTAACTATGGCTACACCTTC. It yields the protein CSVEARLTTNYGYTF.

This clone was picked up many times. The V gene is TRBV9, the J gene TRBJ2-3; TRBD2 matches 9 bases. Trimming at V came to 3 bases and at J to 0 bases, leaving 2 bases not matched to a gene. Germline-derived CDR1 and CDR2 are SGDLS and YYNGEE. The CDR3 loop spans 15 amino acids. The CDR3 reads CASSDTSGSTDTQYF. The CDR3, as DNA: TGTGCCAGCAGCGATACTAGCGGGAGCACAGATACGCAGTATTTT.

A word on this clone: It may be a read error: a sequence one base away is much more abundant. The same CDR3 arises from other DNA sequences in this sample as well. The chain recombines TRBV18 with TRBJ1-1; no clear D. Germline V lookup: CDR1 KGHSH, CDR2 LQKENI. CDR3 length: 13 amino acids. The V end lost 1 base, the J end lost 1 base, and 4 bases lay between the germline ends. CDR3 coding DNA: TGTGCCAGCTCACCACAGGGGAACACTGAAGCTTTCTTT. Translation gives CASSPQGNTEAFF.

This clone was seen many times. The chain carries TRBV7-3 and TRBJ1-1, with D possibly matching TRBD1 (6 bases). V was pared by 5 bases and J by 2 bases, with 9 bases between. This CDR3 is 13 amino acids long. Germline-derived CDR1 and CDR2 are SGHTA and FQGTGA. The CDR3 region is CASSRTVNTEAFF. The CDR3 DNA reads TGTGCCAGCAGCCGGACAGTCAACACTGAAGCTTTCTTT.

The table lists this clone with a few counts. J is TRBJ1-1 and V is TRBV7-9; D is perhaps TRBD1 (5 bases). Germline CDR1 is SEHNR and CDR2 is FQNEAQ (reference sequence). The V end lost 2 bases, the J end lost 7 bases, and 17 bases lay between the germline ends. This CDR3 spans 15 amino acids. The DNA for the CDR3 is TGTGCCAGCAGCTTACACGCCAGGGAGGTTGATGAAGCTTTCTTT. This translates into CASSLHAREVDEAFF.

The sample holds a few counts of this clone. The rearrangement links TRBV30 to TRBJ1-1; D uncertain. CDR3 length equals 15 residues. The V end was cut by 4 bases, the J end by 0 bases, with 15 bases between. From germline, CDR1 is GTSNPN and CDR2 SVGIG (reference sequence). The CDR3 here is CAWTESGNMNTEAFF. The CDR3 nucleotides are TGTGCCTGGACAGAATCGGGCAACATGAACACTGAAGCTTTCTTT.

Many counts were recorded for this clone. The sample holds other DNA sequences that translate to the same CDR3. This chain connects TRBV29-1 to TRBJ2-3; 10 nucleotides align to TRBD2. The CDR3 sequence is 12 residues long. Germline V lookup: CDR1 SQVTM, CDR2 ANQGSEA. Germline trimming cut 6 bases from V and 5 bases from J; bases unmatched to any gene: 2. The CDR3 loop reads CSVLAGGDTQYF. DNA of the CDR3: TGCAGCGTCTTAGCGGGAGGAGATACGCAGTATTTT.

This clone appeared a few times. The CDR3 region is CSVGERGGGTQYF. The CDR3 nucleotides read TGCAGCGTTGGGGAACGGGGCGGCGGTACGCAGTATTTT. The genes are TRBV29-1 and TRBJ2-3; D tentatively reads TRBD1 or TRBD2 (5 bases each). V was pared by 4 bases and J by 8 bases, with 16 bases between. Looked up from germline, CDR1 is SQVTM and CDR2 is ANQGSEA. This CDR3 spans 13 amino acids.

The chain joins TRBV6-1 to TRBJ2-1; no clear D. This CDR3 is built from 12 residues. Looked up from germline, CDR1 is MNHNS and CDR2 is SASEGT. V was cut by 3 bases and J by 10 bases, with 10 bases left in between. The DNA for the CDR3 is TGTGCCAGCAGTGACCGGACCAGGGAGCAGTTCTTC. Translation: CASSDRTREQFF.

This clone came up many times. The chain recombines TRBV15 with TRBJ2-7, with D perhaps TRBD1 (6 bases). V gave up 0 bases and J gave up 4 bases, with 13 bases separating them. Germline assignment: CDR1 LNHNV and CDR2 YYDKDF (reference sequence). CDR3 length: 15 amino acids. The CDR3: CATSRERTAQYEQYF. The CDR3 nucleotides are TGTGCCACCAGCAGAGAGAGGACAGCGCAATACGAGCAGTACTTC.

Worth noting for this clone: An end of the junction differs from the germline gene, which may be a read error. The chain combines TRBV15 with TRBJ2-3; D is possibly TRBD1 (6 bases). The CDR3 has 18 residues. Germline CDR1 and CDR2: LNHNV and YYDKDF (reference sequence). This chain's CDR3 is CVTSTDRQAPLGTDTQYF. The CDR3 DNA is TGTGTCACCAGCACCGACCGACAGGCCCCACTGGGCACAGATACGCAGTATTTT.

The chain couples TRBV6-5 to TRBJ1-1; TRBD1 is a possible D gene (6 bases). The CDR3 has 15 amino acids. Germline V gives CDR1 MNHEY, CDR2 SVGAGI. The V gene lost 4 bases and the J gene lost 4 bases, with 16 bases spanning the gap. CDR3 coding DNA: TGTGCCAGCAGTTCCCATTGGGAGGGGGTCACTGAAGCTTTCTTT. Translating it yields CASSSHWEGVTEAFF.

This clone has a handful of counts. This sequence joins TRBV13 and TRBJ2-1; D gene unclear. With 3 bases removed from V and 4 bases from J, the gap between germline ends came to 1 base. The CDR3 length is 11 residues. Germline V CDR1 and CDR2: PRHDT, FYEKMQ (reference sequence). CDR3 bases: TGTGCCAGCAGCTTTTACAATGAGCAGTTCTTC. Translation gives CASSFYNEQFF.

The rearrangement joins TRBV10-2 to TRBJ2-7; 8 bases map to TRBD2. V shed 7 bases, J shed 3 bases, and the junction held 5 bases outside the gene matches. The CDR3 extends over 13 amino acids. Germline V CDR1 and CDR2: WSHSY, SAAADI. In nucleotides, the CDR3 is TGCGCCAGCATCTTTGCGGGGGGCTACGAGCAGTACTTC. It encodes CASIFAGGYEQYF.

V and J are TRBV18 and TRBJ2-1; D gene unclear. Trimming took off 2 bases at V and 2 bases at J, with 4 bases between the two ends. CDR1 and CDR2 (germline): KGHSH, LQKENI. The CDR3 extends over 13 amino acids. The CDR3 DNA follows: TGTGCCAGCTCACCAGACACCTACAATGAGCAGTTCTTC. Protein sequence: CASSPDTYNEQFF.

There are a few counts of this clone. This chain links TRBV7-8 with TRBJ1-1; 8 bases align to TRBD1. This CDR3 contains 16 residues. Germline CDR1 SGHVS, CDR2 FQNEAQ. V shed 6 bases and J 0 bases; nucleotides not matched to a gene: 9. CDR3 nucleotide sequence: TGTGCCAGCAGGGAGATACAGGGGGGGATGAACACTGAAGCTTTCTTT. As protein: CASREIQGGMNTEAFF.

This chain joins TRBV18 and TRBJ1-1; a possible D gene is TRBD1 (5 bases). The germline V gene has CDR1 KGHSH and CDR2 LQKENI. The length of the CDR3 is 13 residues. V lost 0 bases to trimming and J lost 4 bases, with 6 bases between them. The CDR3 region has the DNA TGTGCCAGCTCACCACCGGGACCCACTGAAGCTTTCTTT. This translates into CASSPPGPTEAFF.

The chain recombines TRBV6-6 with TRBJ1-5; D might be TRBD1 (6 bases). CDR3 length: 13 residues. V lost 6 bases and J lost 5, with 11 bases in between. Germline CDR1 MNHNY, CDR2 SVGAGI (reference sequence). The CDR3 here is CASRPYRDQPQHF. In DNA form, the CDR3 reads TGTGCCAGCAGACCTTACAGGGATCAGCCCCAGCATTTT.

The chain recombines TRBV7-2 with TRBJ1-1; TRBD1 agrees at 9 bases. V dropped 0 bases and J dropped 1; count of bases not matched to a gene: 3. Germline values: CDR1 SGHTA, CDR2 FQGNSA. The CDR3 contains 16 residues. CDR3 in DNA: TGTGCCAGCAGCTTAGCGGGACAGGGACGGAACACTGAAGCTTTCTTT. It encodes CASSLAGQGRNTEAFF.

This clone has only a few counts. V is TRBV2 and J is TRBJ2-5; 8 positions match TRBD2. The CDR3 totals 13 residues. Trimming removed 6 bases from V and 5 bases from J; junction bases left unmatched: 5. The germline CDR1 and CDR2 sequences are SNHLY and FYNNEI. The CDR3 loop is CASRRASGETQYF. In DNA, the CDR3 is TGTGCCAGCAGGCGGGCTAGCGGGGAGACCCAGTACTTC.

This clone was seen more than once but under ten times. The V and J genes are TRBV25-1 and TRBJ1-2; D call uncertain. The CDR3 is 14 residues long. V was clipped by 5 bases and J by 8 bases, with 18 bases between them. Germline V gene sequence: CDR1 MGHDK, CDR2 SYGVNS. Here the CDR3 DNA reads TGTGCCAGCAGTCTTGACCCCCTGGGAGGAGGCTACACCTTC. This sequence encodes CASSLDPLGGGYTF.